This is a list of T cell receptor beta chains from one sample in a study of Graves' ophthalmopathy and Graves' hyperthyroidism. TCRdb passed the multiplex PCR reads through MiXCR, listing each CDR3 protein once. This table holds over a million distinct CDR3 sequences, roughly 35% found once. Sequencing was performed on peripheral blood or thyroid tissue (not recorded which). These receptors all come from an adult man with Graves' hyperthyroidism. Each CDR3 is given with its conserved first and last residue. The order of the fields is D gene, clone size, J gene, V gene, CDR3 DNA, CDR3 protein. The D gene is left open where the match is weak. Size is stated for part of the rows, as once, few or many counts, or as a class when the clone is expanded.

>TRBD1|-|TRBJ2-7|TRBV29-1
TGCAGCGCTGGCGGGACAGGCGGAGACTACGAGCAGTACTTC
CSAGGTGGDYEQYF
>-|-|TRBJ1-2|TRBV2
TGTGCCAGCAGTGAAGCTCTTGGGATTAACTATGGCTACACCTTC
CASSEALGINYGYTF
>TRBD1|-|TRBJ2-2|TRBV28
TGTGCCAGCGGTATCAATCGGGACAGGTTTAACGGGGAGCTGTTTTTT
CASGINRDRFNGELFF
>-|-|TRBJ1-1|TRBV4-1
TGCGCCAGCAGCCAAGTTTTTTACACTGAAGCTTTCTTT
CASSQVFYTEAFF
>-|once|TRBJ2-5|TRBV20-1
TGCAGTGCTAGATCCGGGTCGAGGCAAGAGACCCAGTACTTC
CSARSGSRQETQYF
>-|once|TRBJ2-7|TRBV20-1
TGCAGTGGGACTTACTCCTACGAGCAGTACTTC
CSGTYSYEQYF
>-|few|TRBJ2-6|TRBV19
TGTGCCAGTACCACGGGGGTTTCTAGGGCCAACGTCCTGACTTTC
CASTTGVSRANVLTF
>TRBD1|-|TRBJ1-2|TRBV2
TGTGCCAGCAGTGAACGACAGGGAAATGGCTACACCTTC
CASSERQGNGYTF
>-|-|TRBJ1-2|TRBV7-8
TGTGCCAGCAGCCAACAGGACTATGGCTACACCTTC
CASSQQDYGYTF
>-|-|TRBJ1-4|TRBV28
TGTGCCAGCAGTTTACCGCAAGGCGGTGAAAAACTGTTTTTT
CASSLPQGGEKLFF
>-|many|TRBJ1-1|TRBV20-1
TGCAGTGCTAGAGATCAGATGTGGGGTTATGGCACTGAAGCTTTCTTT
CSARDQMWGYGTEAFF
>-|few|TRBJ2-7|TRBV10-3
TGTGCCAGCAGTTTATCCCCGGACACGGAGCAGTACTTC
CASSLSPDTEQYF
>-|-|TRBJ2-6|TRBV7-2
TGTGCCAGTGCCGGGATCTCTGGGGCCAACGTCCTGACTTTC
CASAGISGANVLTF
>-|-|TRBJ2-5|TRBV7-3
TGTGCCAGCAGAGGTTCGTGGGGGCAAGAGACCCAGTACTTC
CASRGSWGQETQYF
>-|few|TRBJ1-1|TRBV30
TGTGCCTGGAGTCTTTGGGGCACGGACACTGAAGCTTTCTTT
CAWSLWGTDTEAFF
>TRBD2|many|TRBJ2-2|TRBV7-6
TGTGCCAGCAGCCACGCCCTAGCGGGAGGGAACACCGGGGAGCTGTTTTTT
CASSHALAGGNTGELFF
>TRBD1|-|TRBJ2-7|TRBV7-2
TGTGCCAGCAGTTTAGGCGGGACAGGGGTTCACGAGCAGTACTTC
CASSLGGTGVHEQYF
>TRBD2|-|TRBJ2-7|TRBV5-4
TGTGCCAGCAGCTTAACTAGCGGGTTTACCTACGAGCAGTACTTC
CASSLTSGFTYEQYF
>TRBD2|few|TRBJ2-2|TRBV20-1
TGCAGTGCCTTTCCCGGGACTAGATCCACCGGGGAGCTGTTTTTT
CSAFPGTRSTGELFF
>-|-|TRBJ2-7|TRBV11-2
TGTGCCAGCATCCGGTCGGGGATTTACGAGCAGTACTTC
CASIRSGIYEQYF
>TRBD1|few|TRBJ1-1|TRBV20-1
TGCAGTGCTTGGGACAGGGGGCGCAATGATGAAGCTTTCTTT
CSAWDRGRNDEAFF
>-|many|TRBJ2-7|TRBV29-1
TGCAGCGTTGAAGGGGGGTCGGGGCGGGCCTACGAGCAGTACTTC
CSVEGGSGRAYEQYF
>-|many|TRBJ2-2|TRBV7-9
TGTGCCAGCAGCTCCTGGACCAGATCGAACACCGGGGAGCTGTTTTTT
CASSSWTRSNTGELFF
>-|many|TRBJ1-4|TRBV2
TGTGCCAGCACGTTAAGAGGGAATGAAAAACTGTTTTTT
CASTLRGNEKLFF
>TRBD1|-|TRBJ1-1|TRBV6-6
TGTGCCAGCCGGGTGGGACAGAAAGTGAACACTGAAGCTTTCTTT
CASRVGQKVNTEAFF
>-|few|TRBJ1-2|TRBV7-9
TGTGCCAGCAGCCCCTGGGGGGGGGGGCGTGGAGGCTACACCTTC
CASSPWGGGRGGYTF
>TRBD1|many|TRBJ1-6|TRBV7-9
TGTGCCAGCAGCCCGGGACAGCTTAATTCACCCCTCCACTTT
CASSPGQLNSPLHF
>TRBD2|-|TRBJ2-7|TRBV25-1
TGTGCCAGCAGTTACAATAGCGGGATTACCTACGAGCAGTACTTC
CASSYNSGITYEQYF